These T cell receptor beta chains were read from a single sample in a study of blood T cell repertoires in COVID-19. The table came from immunoSEQ multiplex PCR; TCRdb's copy has only in-frame clones and leaves some out. The sample consists of hundreds of thousands of clones, approximately 91% of them appearing once. Sequencing was carried out using peripheral blood. The receptors here all came from a human donor in a cohort sampled during active COVID-19. CDR3s include the opening cysteine and the closing phenylalanine or tryptophan. The D gene is left open where the match is weak. Expanded clones are given a class, and other clones once, few, many or no size at all.

v_call	j_call	clone_size	d_call	cdr3_nt	cdr3_aa
TRBV7-2	TRBJ2-3	once	TRBD2	TGTGCCAGCAGCTTAGTGGGCGGGGGGGCGATAGATACGCAGTATTTT	CASSLVGGGAIDTQYF
TRBV15	TRBJ2-5	-	-	TGTGCCACCAGCAGAGGGGGGCAGGCTAAAGGGCAAGAGACCCAGTACTTC	CATSRGGQAKGQETQYF
TRBV12-2	TRBJ2-3	-	-	TGTGCAAGTCGCTGCCCGTACGGGACTAGCGGGGGGCGGACAGATACGCAGTATTTT	CASRCPYGTSGGRTDTQYF
TRBV4-3	TRBJ1-3	-	-	TGCGCCAGCAGCCGGACAGTTGGAAACACCATATATTTT	CASSRTVGNTIYF
TRBV2	TRBJ1-1	-	-	TGTGCCAGCAGTGGGGTCCGGGTGAACACTGAAGCTTTCTTT	CASSGVRVNTEAFF
TRBV7-8	TRBJ1-1	-	-	TGTGCCAGCAGCTTAGTAAGGGGCAGGTGGAACACTGAAGCTTTCTTT	CASSLVRGRWNTEAFF
TRBV7-2	TRBJ2-5	-	-	TGTGCCAGCAGCTCAGGGGAGACCCAGTACTTC	CASSSGETQYF
TRBV3-1/TRBV3-2	TRBJ2-7	-	-	TGTGCCAGCAGCCAGTCGAGCGGAACCTACGAGCAGTACTTC	CASSQSSGTYEQYF
TRBV30	TRBJ1-1	-	-	TGTGCCTGGAGTAAACAACCGAACACTGAAGCTTTCTTT	CAWSKQPNTEAFF
TRBV7-2	TRBJ2-3	few	TRBD2	TGTGCCAGCAGCCCGCAGGGGAGCGGGGGGGCTGATACGCAGTATTTT	CASSPQGSGGADTQYF
TRBV29-1	TRBJ2-2	-	-	TGCAGCGTTGAACGCCTAGCTCTCAACACCGGGGAGCTGTTTTTT	CSVERLALNTGELFF
TRBV6-5	TRBJ2-3	-	TRBD2	TGTGCCAGCGTAGCGGGGGCCGTCACAGATACGCAGTATTTT	CASVAGAVTDTQYF
TRBV6-4	TRBJ2-7	-	TRBD2	TGTGCCAGCAGTGACCCCTCCCTAGCGGAAATGTACGAGCAGTACTTC	CASSDPSLAEMYEQYF
TRBV19	TRBJ1-3	-	TRBD1	TGTGCCAGTAGTATAGGGACAGGCTCTGGAAACACCATATATTTT	CASSIGTGSGNTIYF
TRBV11-2	TRBJ2-1	-	-	TGTGCCAGCAGCTTATCCCCTGGGAGTTCGACCCATGAGCAGTTCTTC	CASSLSPGSSTHEQFF
TRBV27	TRBJ2-1	few	-	TGTGCCAGCAGTATAGTCCAGGGTGGCTACAATGAGCAGTTCTTC	CASSIVQGGYNEQFF
TRBV6-2/TRBV6-3	TRBJ1-1	-	TRBD1	TGTGCCAGCAGTTATCGGACAGGGGGAGTGGACACTGAAGCTTTCTTT	CASSYRTGGVDTEAFF